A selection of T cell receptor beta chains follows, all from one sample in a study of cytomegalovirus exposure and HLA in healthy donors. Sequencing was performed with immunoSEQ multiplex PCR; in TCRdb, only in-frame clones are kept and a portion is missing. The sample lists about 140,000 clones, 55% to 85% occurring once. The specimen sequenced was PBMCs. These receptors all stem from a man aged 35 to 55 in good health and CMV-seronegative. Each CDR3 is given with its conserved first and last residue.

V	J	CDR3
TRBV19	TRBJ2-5	CASSPRTGQETQYF
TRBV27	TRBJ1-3	CASSRTGIGNTIYF
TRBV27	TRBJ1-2	CASSLRRQGWIGSNYGYTF
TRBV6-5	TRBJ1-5	CASSRLLGNQPQHF
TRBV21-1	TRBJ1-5	CASTALGGGQPQHF
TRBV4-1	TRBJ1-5	CASSQGDRDNQPQHF
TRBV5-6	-	CASSISSYEQYF
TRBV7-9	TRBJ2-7	CASSFGGAVGEQYF
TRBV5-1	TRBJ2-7	CASDLRDSYEQYF
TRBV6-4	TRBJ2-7	CASSDWDLRVYEQYF
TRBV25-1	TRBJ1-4	CASSEYTANEKLFF
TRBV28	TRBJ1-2	CASSLRGRGYTF
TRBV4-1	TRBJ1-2	CASSQGTAYGYTF
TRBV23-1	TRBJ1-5	CASSQSVQTNNQPQHF
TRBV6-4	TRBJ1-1	CASSDNRGSEAFF
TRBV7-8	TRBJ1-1	CASSLGGQLNTEAFF
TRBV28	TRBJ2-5	CASSSGQTLQETQYF
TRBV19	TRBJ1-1	CASSLIPGQGWAEAFF
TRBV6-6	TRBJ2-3	CASSPQGARGTDTQYF
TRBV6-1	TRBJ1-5	CASSHRVLDQPQHF
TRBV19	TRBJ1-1	CASSMGGNTEAFF
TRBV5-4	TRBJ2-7	CASSSRTSGVYEQYF
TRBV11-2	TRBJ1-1	CASSFRQGSVSAFF
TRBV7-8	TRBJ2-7	CASSPGEEQYF
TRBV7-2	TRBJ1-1	CASSPQQAVNTEAFF
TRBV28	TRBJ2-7	CASSRRPDEQYF
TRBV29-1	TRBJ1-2	CSVEDNPGQFFYGYTF
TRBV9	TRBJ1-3	CASSDFPGQGQGNTIYF
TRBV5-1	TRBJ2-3	CASSWATSTDTQYF
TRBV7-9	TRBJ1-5	CASSLGTTQPQHF
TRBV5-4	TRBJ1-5	CASSLDPTGPDQPQHF
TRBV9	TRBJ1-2	CASSGGGSHGYTF
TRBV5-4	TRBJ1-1	CASSLGGGLYLNTEAFF
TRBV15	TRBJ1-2	CATSRDVQNYGYTF
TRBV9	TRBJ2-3	CASSVAVGGGYGDTQYF
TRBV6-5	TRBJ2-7	CASSYSSEGSYEQYF
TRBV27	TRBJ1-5	CASSLQGMGQPQHF
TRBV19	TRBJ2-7	CASSGRTGGVDEQYF
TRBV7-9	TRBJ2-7	CASSYPGQGWSSYEQYF
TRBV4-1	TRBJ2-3	CASSGQGASTDTQYF
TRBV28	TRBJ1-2	CASRTLSRAIYGYTF
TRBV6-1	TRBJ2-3	CASSEAIAGGQDTQYF
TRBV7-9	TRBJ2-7	CASSPGEKPYEQYF
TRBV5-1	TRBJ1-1	CASSPDRASANTEAFF
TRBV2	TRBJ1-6	CATVGLGANNSPLHF
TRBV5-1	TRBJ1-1	CASSLGQKSEAFF
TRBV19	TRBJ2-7	CASSIYDRDYEQYF
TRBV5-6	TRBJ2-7	CASSLMWVVQGHEQYF
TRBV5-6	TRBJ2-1	CASSSGIPGNEQFF
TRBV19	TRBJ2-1	CASPRVPSRFF
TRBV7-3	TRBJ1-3	CASSHRGRGDTIYF
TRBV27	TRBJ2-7	CASSLSGQSEQYF
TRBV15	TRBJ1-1	CATSRGQGLASTEAFF
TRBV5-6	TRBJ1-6	CASSLGGQLISPLHF
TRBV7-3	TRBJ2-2	CASSPEGLRTGELFF
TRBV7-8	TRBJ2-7	CASSLVGRQGATEQYF
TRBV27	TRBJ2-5	CASSLLGQDQETQYF
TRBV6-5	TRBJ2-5	CASSPSGGVETQYF
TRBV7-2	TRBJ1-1	CASSLSDTEAFF
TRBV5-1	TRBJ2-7	CASSPRDRFYEQYF